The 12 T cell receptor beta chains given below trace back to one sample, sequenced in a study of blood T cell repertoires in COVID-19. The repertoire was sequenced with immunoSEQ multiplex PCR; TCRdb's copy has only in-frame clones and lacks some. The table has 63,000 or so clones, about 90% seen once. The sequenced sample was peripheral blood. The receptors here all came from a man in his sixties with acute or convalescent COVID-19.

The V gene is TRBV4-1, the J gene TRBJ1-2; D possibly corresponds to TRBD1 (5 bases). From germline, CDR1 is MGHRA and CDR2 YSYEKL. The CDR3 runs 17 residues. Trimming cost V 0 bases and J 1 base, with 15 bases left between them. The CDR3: CASSQDLAGGINYGYTF. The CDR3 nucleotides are TGCGCCAGCAGCCAAGATCTGGCGGGGGGAATTAACTATGGCTACACCTTC.

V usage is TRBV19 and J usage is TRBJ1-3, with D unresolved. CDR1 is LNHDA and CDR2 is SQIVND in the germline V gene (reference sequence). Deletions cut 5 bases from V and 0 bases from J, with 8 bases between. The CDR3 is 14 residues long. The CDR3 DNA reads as TGTGCCAGTAGTCTCTGGAGCTCTGGAAACACCATATATTTT. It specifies CASSLWSSGNTIYF.

This CDR3 is CATTTGTLGNTIYF. Written as DNA, the CDR3 is TGTGCCACCACCACCGGGACACTCGGAAACACCATATATTTT. V and J are TRBV19 and TRBJ1-3; possibly TRBD1 for D (6 bases). V lost 10 bases to trimming and J lost 4 bases, with 17 bases between them. The CDR3 runs to 14 residues. Per the germline V gene, CDR1 is LNHDA and CDR2 is SQIVND (reference sequence). Filled out from reference TRBV19 and TRBJ1-3, the complete variable domain reads DGGITQSPKYLFRKEGQNVTLSCEQNLNHDAMYWYRQDPGQGLRLIYYSQIVNDFQKGDIAEGYSVSREKKESFPLTVTSAQKNPTAFYLCATTTGTLGNTIYFGEGSWLTVV.

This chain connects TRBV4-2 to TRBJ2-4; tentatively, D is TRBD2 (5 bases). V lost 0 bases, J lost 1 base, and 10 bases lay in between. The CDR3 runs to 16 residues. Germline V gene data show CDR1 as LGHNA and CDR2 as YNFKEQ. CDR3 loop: CASSQERVGAKNIQYF. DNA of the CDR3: TGTGCCAGCAGCCAAGAGAGGGTCGGGGCCAAAAACATTCAGTACTTC.

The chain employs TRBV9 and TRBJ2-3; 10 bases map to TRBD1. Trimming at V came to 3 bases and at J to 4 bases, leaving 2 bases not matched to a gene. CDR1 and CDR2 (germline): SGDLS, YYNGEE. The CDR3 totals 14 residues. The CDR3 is CASSGGQGSDTQYF. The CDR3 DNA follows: TGTGCCAGCAGCGGGGGACAGGGGTCAGATACGCAGTATTTT.

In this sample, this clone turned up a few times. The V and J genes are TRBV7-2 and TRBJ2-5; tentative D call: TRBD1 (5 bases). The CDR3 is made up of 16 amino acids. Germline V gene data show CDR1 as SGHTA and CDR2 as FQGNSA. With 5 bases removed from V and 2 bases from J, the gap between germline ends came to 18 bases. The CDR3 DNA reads TGTGCCAGCAGCCCCCTGGGTGTGGGGCGACAAGAGACCCAGTACTTC. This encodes CASSPLGVGRQETQYF.

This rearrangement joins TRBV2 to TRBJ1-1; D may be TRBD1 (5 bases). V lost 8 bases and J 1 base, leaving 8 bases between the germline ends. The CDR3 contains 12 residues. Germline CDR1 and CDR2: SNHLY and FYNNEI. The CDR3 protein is CASAQGNTEAFF. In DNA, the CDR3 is TGTGCCAGCGCCCAGGGGAACACTGAAGCTTTCTTT.

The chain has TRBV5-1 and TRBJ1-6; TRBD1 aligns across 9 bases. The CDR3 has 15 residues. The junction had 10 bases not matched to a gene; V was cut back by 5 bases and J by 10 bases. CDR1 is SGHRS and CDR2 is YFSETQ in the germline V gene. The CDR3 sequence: CASSSGTGFGSPLHF. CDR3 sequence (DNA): TGCGCCAGCAGTTCCGGGACAGGGTTTGGATCACCCCTCCACTTT.

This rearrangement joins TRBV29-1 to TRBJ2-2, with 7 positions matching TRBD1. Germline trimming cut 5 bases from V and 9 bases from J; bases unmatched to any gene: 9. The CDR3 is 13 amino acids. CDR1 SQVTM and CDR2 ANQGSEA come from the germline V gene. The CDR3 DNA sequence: TGCAGCGTTCAGGGACAGAATCCCTGGGAGCTGTTTTTT. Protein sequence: CSVQGQNPWELFF.

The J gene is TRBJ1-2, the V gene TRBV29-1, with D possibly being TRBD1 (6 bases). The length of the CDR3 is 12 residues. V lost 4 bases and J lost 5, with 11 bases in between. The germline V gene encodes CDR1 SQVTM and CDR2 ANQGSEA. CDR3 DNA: TGCAGCGTTGGTCGGACAGATTATGGCTACACCTTC. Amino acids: CSVGRTDYGYTF.

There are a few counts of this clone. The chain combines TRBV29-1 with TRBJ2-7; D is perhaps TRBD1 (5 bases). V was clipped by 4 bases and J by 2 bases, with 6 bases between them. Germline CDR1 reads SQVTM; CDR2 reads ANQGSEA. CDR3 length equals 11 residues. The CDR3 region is CSVARAYEQYF. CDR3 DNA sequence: TGCAGCGTTGCCAGGGCCTACGAGCAGTACTTC.

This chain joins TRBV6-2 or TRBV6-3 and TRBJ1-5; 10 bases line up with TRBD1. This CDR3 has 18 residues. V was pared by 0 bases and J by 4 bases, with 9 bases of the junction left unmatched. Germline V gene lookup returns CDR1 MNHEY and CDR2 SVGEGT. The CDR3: CASSYSIGTGVENQPQHF. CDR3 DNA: TGTGCCAGCAGTTACTCGATTGGGACAGGGGTCGAAAATCAGCCCCAGCATTTT.